The text below deals with one T cell receptor beta chain. The data were obtained in a study of blood T cell repertoires in COVID-19. Original handling: Reference gene primer amplification gave nucleated cell count estimates. The method was immunoSEQ multiplex PCR; TCRdb's version includes in-frame clones alone and lacks a portion of them. The DNA gave D and trimming, while V, J and clone size come from that table. The sample consists of some 400,000 clones, roughly 86% of them appearing once. The V and J ends lost 4 bases and 9 bases, in that order; junction bases with no gene match: 18. This CDR3 region has 18 residues. Germline V lookup: CDR1 SGHRS, CDR2 YFSETQ.

This TCR was sampled from a human donor in a cohort sampled during active COVID-19. The sequenced material came from peripheral blood. V is TRBV5-1 and J is TRBJ2-1; 11 nucleotides match TRBD2. The CDR3 loop is CASSILAIAGGLLGEQFF. The DNA of the CDR3 is TGCGCCAGCAGCATTCTCGCCATAGCGGGGGGGCTTCTCGGTGAGCAGTTCTTC.